Sequencing of this T cell receptor (beta chain) was carried out in a study of CD8+CD57+ T cells in acquired aplastic anemia. Overall study: Mean DNA quantity obtained from sorted CD4+ and CD8+ cells was 3.2 ug. Study-wide results and limits: Patients shared twenty-nine CD8+ CDR3 sequences with controls.

Concerning this clonotype: What it recognizes is unknown.

Before being chosen for sequencing, patients had shown CD8+CD57+ cell expansion by flow cytometry. Everyone among the patients had severe acquired aplastic anemia. This CDR3 has 17 residues. The V gene's germline CDR1 is KGHSH and CDR2 LQKENI. J gave up 0 bases and V 3 bases, and 5 bases lay outside the gene matches. Using genomic DNA as the template, TCR beta VDJ and CDR3 profiling was carried out. TCRdb passed the reads through MiXCR, listing each CDR3 protein once. Of over 150,000 distinct CDR3 sequences in the sample, 48% were seen once. V and J are TRBV18 and TRBJ2-3; 11 nucleotides line up with TRBD2. The clonotype was recovered from a human donor with aplastic anemia. What was sequenced was sorted CD4+, CD8+, or CD8+CD57+ T cells (not recorded which) from PBMCs. The CDR3 DNA follows: TGTGCCAGCTCACCTAGCGGGGGGGCCTTAAGCACAGATACGCAGTATTTT. Residues: CASSPSGGALSTDTQYF.